The 26 T cell receptor beta chains below all came from one sample that was sequenced in a study of cytomegalovirus exposure and HLA in healthy donors. Primers: 60 Vbeta forward and 13 Jbeta reverse. This table comes from immunoSEQ multiplex PCR, and its TCRdb copy is limited to in-frame clones, with some not included. Among 150,000 to 200,000 clones listed, approximately 83% were seen once. The sample comprised PBMCs. The receptors stem from a man aged 18 to 30 in good health and CMV-seropositive.

This chain links TRBV6-1 with TRBJ1-5; perhaps TRBD1 as D (6 bases). The CDR3 is 13 amino acids. Germline CDR1 and CDR2: MNHNS and SASEGT. Trimming cost V 6 bases and J 0 bases, with 6 bases left between them. The CDR3 spells CASRDSSNQPQHF. The DNA of the CDR3 is TGTGCCAGCAGGGACAGTAGCAATCAGCCCCAGCATTTT.

A few counts support this clone. The chain couples TRBV10-2 to TRBJ1-1, with D uncertain. V lost 6 bases and J 0 bases, leaving 14 bases between the germline ends. This CDR3 spans 15 amino acids. The germline V gene has CDR1 WSHSY and CDR2 SAAADI. The CDR3 coding sequence is TGCGCCAGCAGGGATCAGTGGAGCTTGAACACTGAAGCTTTCTTT. It translates to CASRDQWSLNTEAFF.

The chain links TRBV7-8 to TRBJ2-5, with a possible D match to TRBD2 (6 bases). The CDR3 has 13 residues. Germline CDR1 reads SGHVS; CDR2 reads FQNEAQ. Trimming left V 5 bases short and J 5 bases short, with 12 bases between. The CDR3 DNA is TGTGCCAGCAGCAGGAGGGGAAGGGAGACCCAGTACTTC. It encodes CASSRRGRETQYF.

V usage is TRBV11-2 and J usage is TRBJ1-1, with D perhaps TRBD1 (6 bases). This CDR3 is built from 15 residues. V lost 3 bases to trimming and J lost 1 base, with 12 bases between them. Germline CDR1 and CDR2: SGHAT and FQNNGV. The CDR3 reads CASSFGTGKNTEAFF. CDR3 nucleotides: TGTGCCAGCAGCTTCGGTACAGGGAAGAACACTGAAGCTTTCTTT.

The chain carries TRBV29-1 and TRBJ1-2; D gene ambiguous. The CDR3 runs 12 residues. Germline CDR1 and CDR2: SQVTM and ANQGSEA. Written as DNA, the CDR3 is TGCAGTGTGGAACGAGGGAACTATGGCTACACCTTC. Protein: CSVERGNYGYTF.

The chain uses TRBV4-2 and TRBJ1-2, with TRBD1 matching 7 bases. CDR3 length: 15 residues. CDR1 and CDR2 from the germline V gene are LGHNA and YNFKEQ. With 1 base clipped from V and 5 bases from J, the junction kept 7 bases outside the gene matches. The CDR3 sequence: CASSQGNDRVYGYTF. CDR3 coding DNA: TGTGCCAGCAGCCAAGGGAACGACAGGGTGTATGGCTACACCTTC.

The V gene is TRBV11-2, the J gene TRBJ2-2; no clear D. The CDR3 totals 15 residues. Germline CDR1 is SGHAT and CDR2 is FQNNGV. Trimming took off 5 bases at V and 0 bases at J, with 10 bases between the two ends. Written as DNA, the CDR3 is TGTGCCAGCAGCCTGTCCCCCGCGAACACCGGGGAGCTGTTTTTT. This translates into CASSLSPANTGELFF.

V gene TRBV5-5 combines with J gene TRBJ1-3, with 9 bases matching TRBD1. CDR1 is SGHKS and CDR2 is YYEKEE in the germline V gene (reference sequence). Trimming at V came to 6 bases and at J to 4 bases, leaving 11 bases not matched to a gene. The CDR3 is made up of 16 amino acids. The CDR3 nucleotides are TGTGCCAGCACCGGTCTTGACAGGGGGGAGGGAAACACCATATATTTT. Translating it yields CASTGLDRGEGNTIYF.

The chain uses TRBV7-2 and TRBJ2-1; TRBD2 matches at 12 bases. CDR1 and CDR2 (germline): SGHTA, FQGNSA. With 7 bases clipped from V and 8 bases from J, the junction kept 9 bases outside the gene matches. The CDR3 contains 15 residues. The CDR3: CASTGLAGPNHEQFF. The CDR3 coding sequence is TGTGCCAGCACGGGACTAGCGGGCCCGAACCATGAGCAGTTCTTC.

CDR3 DNA: TGCGCCAGCAGCTCGCCGGGACTAGCATCCGATACGCAGTATTTT. This encodes CASSSPGLASDTQYF. This chain joins TRBV5-1 and TRBJ2-3; TRBD2 agrees at 9 bases. CDR1 SGHRS and CDR2 YFSETQ come from the germline V gene. The CDR3 covers 15 residues. V lost 3 bases, J lost 6 bases, and 8 bases stayed unmatched.

The rearrangement links TRBV6-5 to TRBJ2-7; no definite D call. The V end was cut by 0 bases, the J end by 2 bases, with 8 bases between. CDR3 length: 14 amino acids. Germline V gives CDR1 MNHEY, CDR2 SVGAGI. The CDR3 reads CASSYSGATYEQYF. The CDR3, as DNA: TGTGCCAGCAGTTACTCGGGCGCAACCTACGAGCAGTACTTC.

This chain connects TRBV29-1 to TRBJ2-3, with 8 bases that match TRBD2. Germline V lookup: CDR1 SQVTM, CDR2 ANQGSEA. Trimming took 6 bases from V and 2 from J; bases not matched to a gene: 7. The CDR3 sequence is 14 residues long. The chain's CDR3 is CSVQERGHTDTQYF. The CDR3 DNA reads as TGCAGCGTCCAGGAGCGGGGGCACACAGATACGCAGTATTTT.

This chain joins TRBV29-1 and TRBJ2-1; 8 bases are shared with TRBD2. V shed 6 bases, J shed 6 bases, and the junction held 7 bases outside the gene matches. This CDR3 contains 13 residues. Germline CDR1 SQVTM, CDR2 ANQGSEA. In nucleotides, the CDR3 is TGCAGCGTGCGGGGGGCGGTAGGCAATGAGCAGTTCTTC. Its translation: CSVRGAVGNEQFF.

The chain couples TRBV7-9 to TRBJ2-1; 12 positions match TRBD2. CDR1 SEHNR and CDR2 FQNEAQ come from the germline V gene (reference sequence). The CDR3 runs 15 residues. The V segment lost 4 bases and the J segment 7 bases; nucleotides outside the gene matches: 5. In nucleotides, the CDR3 is TGTGCCAGCAGCTCGACTAGCGGGGGAAGGAATGAGCAGTTCTTC. Translation gives CASSSTSGGRNEQFF. Drawing the rest from reference TRBV7-9 and TRBJ2-1, the complete variable domain is DTGVSQNPRHKITKRGQNVTFRCDPISEHNRLYWYRQTLGQGPEFLTYFQNEAQLEKSRLLSDRFSAERPKGSFSTLEIQRTEQGDSAMYLCASSSTSGGRNEQFFGPGTRLTVL.

The chain couples TRBV2 to TRBJ2-1; TRBD2 matches 13 bases. In germline, CDR1 is SNHLY, CDR2 FYNNEI. CDR3 length: 16 amino acids. Unmatched junction bases numbered 2, after V lost 4 bases and J lost 2 bases. Here the CDR3 reads CASSGLAGGPYNEQFF. CDR3 nucleotide sequence: TGTGCCAGCAGTGGACTAGCGGGGGGTCCCTACAATGAGCAGTTCTTC.

The gene calls are TRBV9 and TRBJ1-4, with TRBD1 matching 7 bases. CDR1 and CDR2 (germline): SGDLS, YYNGEE. This CDR3 comprises 15 residues. J gave up 5 bases and V 1 base, and 5 bases lay outside the gene matches. CDR3 protein: CASSVRDSRNEKLFF. The CDR3 DNA reads as TGTGCCAGCAGCGTAAGGGACAGCCGAAATGAAAAACTGTTTTTT.

This chain uses TRBV4-3 with TRBJ1-2; 7 nucleotides match TRBD1. The CDR3 runs 12 residues. The ends lost 5 bases at V and 7 bases at J; junction bases unmatched: 4. The germline CDR1 and CDR2 sequences are LGHNA and YSLEER. CDR3 amino acids: CASSLTGSGYTF. The CDR3 DNA follows: TGCGCCAGCAGCTTGACAGGGTCTGGCTACACCTTC.

This chain's CDR3 is CASSIGGVDGLNTEAFF. The CDR3 nucleotides are TGTGCCAGTAGTATAGGGGGGGTAGATGGGTTGAACACTGAAGCTTTCTTT. This chain links TRBV19 with TRBJ1-1, with a weak D call TRBD1 (5 bases). Germline CDR1 LNHDA, CDR2 SQIVND (reference sequence). The CDR3 runs 17 residues. Trimming shortened V by 1 base and J by 0 bases, and 15 bases separated the two germline ends.

The chain couples TRBV4-3 to TRBJ1-1, with 7 bases matching TRBD1. The CDR3 is made up of 16 amino acids. Germline V CDR1 and CDR2: LGHNA, YSLEER. V lost 2 bases to trimming and J lost 1 base; unmatched junction nucleotides: 7. The CDR3: CASSQSPQGGNTEAFF. CDR3 in DNA: TGCGCCAGCAGCCAATCCCCCCAGGGGGGGAACACTGAAGCTTTCTTT.

This clone was seen a single time. This sequence joins TRBV27 and TRBJ2-7; TRBD1 aligns across 9 bases. V lost 3 bases, J lost 3 bases, and 9 bases stayed unmatched. The CDR3 consists of 16 residues. Germline values: CDR1 MNHEY, CDR2 SMNVEV (reference sequence). The CDR3 here is CASSFRRPGQGYEQYF. CDR3 sequence (DNA): TGTGCCAGCAGTTTTCGACGACCGGGACAGGGCTACGAGCAGTACTTC.

This clone was counted a few times. The rearrangement joins TRBV6-5 to TRBJ2-2; TRBD2 might be the D (7 bases). Trimming removed 2 bases from V and 5 bases from J, with 15 bases in between. CDR3 length: 16 residues. Germline loops: CDR1 MNHEY, CDR2 SVGAGI. DNA of the CDR3: TGTGCCAGCAGTTACCTTGGGGGGGCTTTGACCGGGGAGCTGTTTTTT. The encoded protein is CASSYLGGALTGELFF.

The genes are TRBV11-2 and TRBJ2-7, with D perhaps matching TRBD2 (5 bases). Germline CDR1 reads SGHAT; CDR2 reads FQNNGV. This CDR3 has 16 amino acids. With 5 bases removed from V and 2 bases from J, the gap between germline ends came to 19 bases. CDR3 DNA sequence: TGTGCCAGCAGCCTTAGTCACGGAGGCCCCCCCTACGAGCAGTACTTC. It is translated as CASSLSHGGPPYEQYF.

The chain links TRBV7-9 to TRBJ1-2; no definite D call. V was shortened by 6 bases and J by 6 bases, with 11 bases between the two germline ends. The germline CDR1 and CDR2 sequences are SEHNR and FQNEAQ (reference sequence). The CDR3 runs to 12 residues. CDR3: CASSDRGHGYTF. CDR3 bases: TGTGCCAGCAGTGATCGGGGTCATGGCTACACCTTC.

The rearrangement uses TRBV7-9 and TRBJ2-7, with a possible D match to TRBD2 (5 bases). CDR1 SEHNR and CDR2 FQNEAQ come from the germline V gene (reference sequence). V was clipped by 3 bases and J by 6 bases, with 15 bases between them. The CDR3 spans 14 residues. The CDR3 nucleotides are TGTGCCAGCAGCTTTGTGGGCCCGGGAAGCGAGCAGTACTTC. It translates to CASSFVGPGSEQYF.

The V and J genes are TRBV7-2 and TRBJ2-2; D might be TRBD2 (5 bases). The CDR3 length is 14 residues. CDR1 is SGHTA, CDR2 FQGNSA, per germline. The V and J ends lost 2 bases and 6 bases respectively, with 10 bases between them. The CDR3 DNA follows: TGTGCCAGCAGCTTACGCCAGAGGGCCGGGGAGCTGTTTTTT. It is translated as CASSLRQRAGELFF.

The chain carries TRBV27 and TRBJ1-6; D is unclear. V was clipped by 0 bases and J by 0 bases, with 9 bases between them. Germline loops: CDR1 MNHEY, CDR2 SMNVEV (reference sequence). The CDR3 has 17 amino acids. The CDR3 loop reads CASSLSRESSYNSPLHF. The CDR3, as DNA: TGTGCCAGCAGTTTATCCCGGGAGAGCTCCTATAATTCACCCCTCCACTTT.